One and the same sample provided the 19 T cell receptor beta chains below, sequenced in a study of blood T cell repertoires in COVID-19 (dated by TCRdb to about 2020). The method behind the library was the immunoSEQ multiplex PCR assay. TCRdb carries this immuneACCESS record with in-frame sequences only. Its versions omit some clonotypes, under half of them owing to an unresolved V gene in the studies checked, with the rest unexplained. The sample table lists about 72,000 clones, under 95% of them with a count of one. The ten most abundant clones make up approximately 4.8% of the sample. Sequenced material: peripheral blood. The receptors stem from a woman aged 55 to 70 with active COVID-19.

The gene calls are TRBV5-4 and TRBJ2-1; 7 nucleotides line up with TRBD2. With V trimmed by 4 bases and J by 3 bases, 16 bases remained unmatched. The length of the CDR3 is 18 residues. Germline V lookup: CDR1 SGHNT, CDR2 YYREEE (reference sequence). The CDR3 region has the DNA TGTGCCAGCAGCCACGGACCACTAGCGCCTATAAACTACAATGAGCAGTTCTTC. This encodes CASSHGPLAPINYNEQFF.

This rearrangement joins TRBV2 to TRBJ2-2, with unresolved D. This CDR3 comprises 14 residues. The V gene lost 7 bases and the J gene lost 6 bases, with 15 bases spanning the gap. From germline, CDR1 is SNHLY and CDR2 FYNNEI. The CDR3: CASKSVLTAGELFF. The CDR3 nucleotides are TGTGCCAGCAAGTCAGTCCTTACCGCCGGGGAGCTGTTTTTT.

The chain links TRBV29-1 to TRBJ2-7, with 7 bases matching TRBD1. The CDR3 sequence is 11 residues long. V lost 6 bases and J lost 2; bases outside the gene matches: 1. The germline gives CDR1 SQVTM, CDR2 ANQGSEA. CDR3 DNA sequence: TGCAGCGTAGGACAGGCCTACGAGCAGTACTTC. Amino acid sequence: CSVGQAYEQYF.

Regarding this clone: One end of the junction fails to match germline, which may point to a read error. The rearrangement uses TRBV4-1 and TRBJ2-3; 10 positions agree with TRBD2. The germline V gene has CDR1 MGHRA and CDR2 YSYEKL. This CDR3 has 17 residues. CDR3 residues: CASNQDGLAGDTDTQYF. CDR3 sequence (DNA): TGCGCCAGCAACCAAGATGGGCTAGCGGGAGACACAGATACGCAGTATTTT.

The CDR3 nucleotides read TGTGCCAGCAGTTATGACAGGGGCACAGATACGCAGTATTTT. Its protein product is CASSYDRGTDTQYF. The chain couples TRBV6-5 to TRBJ2-3; 7 nucleotides agree with TRBD1. The length of the CDR3 is 14 residues. Germline-derived CDR1 and CDR2 are MNHEY and SVGAGI. Trimming removed 3 bases from V and 1 base from J; junction bases left unmatched: 1.

This chain joins TRBV5-1 and TRBJ2-2; TRBD2 agrees at 12 bases. V lost 5 bases and J lost 0; bases outside the gene matches: 8. In germline, CDR1 is SGHRS, CDR2 YFSETQ. This CDR3 comprises 18 residues. CDR3 in DNA: TGCGCCAGCAGTCAATCGGGACTAGCGGGTACGAACACCGGGGAGCTGTTTTTT. The encoded protein is CASSQSGLAGTNTGELFF.

The chain combines TRBV5-1 with TRBJ1-1; TRBD1 aligns across 8 bases. V was pared by 0 bases and J by 7 bases, with 8 bases of the junction left unmatched. The germline V gene encodes CDR1 SGHRS and CDR2 YFSETQ. This CDR3 contains 15 residues. This CDR3 is CASSLDGRGQGEAFF. The DNA of the CDR3 is TGCGCCAGCAGCTTGGATGGCAGGGGGCAGGGTGAAGCTTTCTTT.

This chain connects TRBV2 to TRBJ1-1, with 8 bases identical to TRBD1. The V gene's germline CDR1 is SNHLY and CDR2 FYNNEI. V lost 7 bases to trimming and J lost 6 bases; unmatched junction nucleotides: 10. The CDR3 length is 14 residues. The CDR3 region has the DNA TGTGCCAGCATATGGACAGGGAGGATGGCTGAAGCTTTCTTT. It encodes CASIWTGRMAEAFF.

The V gene is TRBV5-4, the J gene TRBJ2-1; 8 nucleotides align to TRBD1. This CDR3 is built from 15 residues. Germline trimming cut 3 bases from V and 4 bases from J; bases unmatched to any gene: 6. The germline gives CDR1 SGHNT, CDR2 YYREEE (reference sequence). The CDR3 sequence is CASSSNRGLYNEQFF. The CDR3 region has the DNA TGTGCCAGCAGCTCCAACAGGGGGTTGTACAATGAGCAGTTCTTC. Complete variable domain (other parts from reference TRBV5-4 and TRBJ2-1): ETGVTQSPTHLIKTRGQQVTLRCSSQSGHNTVSWYQQALGQGPQFIFQYYREEENGRGNFPPRFSGLQFPNYSSELNVNALELDDSALYLCASSSNRGLYNEQFFGPGTRLTVL.

CDR3 DNA: TGTGCCAGCAGTTTAGGGCGTGTGGGACTTCTCAATTACAATGAGCAGTTCTTC. It is translated as CASSLGRVGLLNYNEQFF. The chain links TRBV27 to TRBJ2-1; D might be TRBD2 (6 bases). Trimming took off 2 bases at V and 4 bases at J, with 21 bases between the two ends. The CDR3 consists of 18 residues. Per germline, CDR1 MNHEY and CDR2 SMNVEV (reference sequence).

V gene TRBV27 combines with J gene TRBJ2-4; 9 bases align to TRBD1. Germline lookup yields CDR1 MNHEY and CDR2 SMNVEV (reference sequence). V was clipped by 5 bases and J by 7 bases; unmatched bases: 9. The CDR3 loop spans 15 amino acids. The CDR3 coding sequence is TGTGCCAGCAGTCCCCGGGACAGGGTGGAGAACATTCAGTACTTC. This gives the protein CASSPRDRVENIQYF.

This chain uses TRBV4-1 with TRBJ2-3; TRBD2 might be the D (6 bases). V was clipped by 2 bases and J by 0 bases, with 9 bases between them. The CDR3 is 15 amino acids. The V gene's germline CDR1 is MGHRA and CDR2 YSYEKL. The CDR3 DNA follows: TGCGCCAGCAGCCAACTAGCGTCGAGCACAGATACGCAGTATTTT. Its protein is CASSQLASSTDTQYF.

The rearrangement links TRBV7-2 to TRBJ2-3; 13 bases map to TRBD2. This CDR3 region has 16 residues. Germline V gives CDR1 SGHTA, CDR2 FQGNSA. V shed 4 bases, J shed 2 bases, and the junction held 3 bases outside the gene matches. The CDR3 reads CASSSGTSGTTDTQYF. The DNA of the CDR3 is TGTGCCAGCAGCTCAGGGACTAGCGGGACCACAGATACGCAGTATTTT.

The CDR3 nucleotides read TGTGCCAGCAGTAGGGGGTACACCTTC. Translating it yields CASSRGYTF. This chain links TRBV21-1 with TRBJ1-2; the table names TRBD1, a call not compared with the DNA. TRBV21-1 is noted as a pseudogene. This CDR3 has 9 amino acids.

V gene TRBV5-1 combines with J gene TRBJ1-5; D gene unclear. This CDR3 is 14 amino acids long. Trimming left V 4 bases short and J 6 bases short, with 14 bases between. Germline-derived CDR1 and CDR2 are SGHRS and YFSETQ. CDR3 sequence (DNA): TGCGCCAGCAGCGTAGGAGGACCAAGTCAGCCCCAGCATTTT. Translated, it gives CASSVGGPSQPQHF.

This clone was seen a handful of times. This rearrangement joins TRBV5-8 to TRBJ2-5; 10 bases are shared with TRBD1. Trimming removed 4 bases from V and 2 bases from J; junction bases left unmatched: 11. CDR3 size: 17 residues. Germline-derived CDR1 and CDR2 are SGHTS and YDEGEE. The CDR3 DNA follows: TGTGCCAGCAGCATACGCTCCGGGACAGGGGCGCAAGAGACCCAGTACTTC. It specifies CASSIRSGTGAQETQYF.

J is TRBJ2-7 and V is TRBV6-5, with a weak D call TRBD2 (6 bases). Germline values: CDR1 MNHEY, CDR2 SVGAGI. This CDR3 spans 13 amino acids. V lost 9 bases to trimming and J lost 7 bases, with 19 bases between them. CDR3 amino acids: CASSRDSSGEQYF. The CDR3 nucleotides are TGTGCCAGTTCCAGGGACTCCTCAGGGGAGCAGTACTTC.

V and J are TRBV11-3 and TRBJ2-3; no definite D call. Per germline, CDR1 SGHNT and CDR2 YENEEA. Between the trimmed V and J ends, which lost 3 bases and 0 bases, there was a span of 10 bases. CDR3 length equals 15 residues. The CDR3 coding sequence is TGTGCCAGCAGCTTGACCGGGTCTAGCACAGATACGCAGTATTTT. Translation: CASSLTGSSTDTQYF.

The rearrangement links TRBV5-1 to TRBJ2-5; D might be TRBD1 (6 bases). Per the germline V gene, CDR1 is SGHRS and CDR2 is YFSETQ. This CDR3 comprises 17 residues. V was pared by 4 bases and J by 4 bases, with 23 bases between. The CDR3 DNA reads as TGCGCCAGCAGCCCCGGGTGGGGGCGCGGAGAGGGAGAGACCCAGTACTTC. This sequence encodes CASSPGWGRGEGETQYF.